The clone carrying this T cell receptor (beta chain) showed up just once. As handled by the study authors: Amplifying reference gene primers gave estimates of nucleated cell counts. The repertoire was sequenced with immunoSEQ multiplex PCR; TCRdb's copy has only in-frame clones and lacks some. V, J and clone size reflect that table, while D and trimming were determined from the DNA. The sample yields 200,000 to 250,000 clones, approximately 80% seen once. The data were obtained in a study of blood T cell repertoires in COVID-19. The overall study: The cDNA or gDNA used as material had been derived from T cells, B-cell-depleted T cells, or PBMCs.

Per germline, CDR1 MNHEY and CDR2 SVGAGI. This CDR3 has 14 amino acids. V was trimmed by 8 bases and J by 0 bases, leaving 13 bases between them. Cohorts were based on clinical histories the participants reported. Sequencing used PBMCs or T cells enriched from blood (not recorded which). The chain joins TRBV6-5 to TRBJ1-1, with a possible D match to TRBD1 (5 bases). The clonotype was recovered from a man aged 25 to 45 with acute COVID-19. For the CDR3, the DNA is TGTGCCAGCCTGGGGCATGGGGTGAACACTGAAGCTTTCTTT. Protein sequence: CASLGHGVNTEAFF.